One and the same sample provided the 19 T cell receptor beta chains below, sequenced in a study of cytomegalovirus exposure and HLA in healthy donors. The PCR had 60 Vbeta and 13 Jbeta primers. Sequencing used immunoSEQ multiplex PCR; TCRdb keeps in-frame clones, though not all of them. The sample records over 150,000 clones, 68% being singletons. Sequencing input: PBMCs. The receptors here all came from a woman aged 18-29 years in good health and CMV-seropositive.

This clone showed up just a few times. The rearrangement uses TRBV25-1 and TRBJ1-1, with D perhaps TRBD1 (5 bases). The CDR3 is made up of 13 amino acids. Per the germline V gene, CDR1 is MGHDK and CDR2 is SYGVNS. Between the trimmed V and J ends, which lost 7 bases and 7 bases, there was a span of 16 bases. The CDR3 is CASISGVIGEAFF. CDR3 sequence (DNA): TGTGCCAGCATATCGGGGGTAATTGGTGAAGCTTTCTTT.

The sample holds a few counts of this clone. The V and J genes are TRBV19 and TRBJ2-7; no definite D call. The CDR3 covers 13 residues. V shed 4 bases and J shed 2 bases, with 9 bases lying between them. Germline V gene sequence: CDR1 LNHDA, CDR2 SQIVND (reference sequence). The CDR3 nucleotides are TGTGCCAGTAGTACCGACACGGCCTACGAGCAGTACTTC. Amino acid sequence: CASSTDTAYEQYF.

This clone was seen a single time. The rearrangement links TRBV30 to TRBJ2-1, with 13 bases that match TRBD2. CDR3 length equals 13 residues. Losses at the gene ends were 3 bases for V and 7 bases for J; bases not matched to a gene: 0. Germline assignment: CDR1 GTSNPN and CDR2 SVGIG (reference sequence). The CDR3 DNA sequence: TGTGCCTGGAGACTAGCGGGGGGGAATGAGCAGTTCTTC. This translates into CAWRLAGGNEQFF.

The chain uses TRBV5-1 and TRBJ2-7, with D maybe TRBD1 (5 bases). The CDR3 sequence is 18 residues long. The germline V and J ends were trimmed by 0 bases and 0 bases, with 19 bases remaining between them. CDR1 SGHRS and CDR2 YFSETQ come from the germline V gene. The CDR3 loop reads CASSLALAQGVASYEQYF. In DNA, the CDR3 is TGCGCCAGCAGCTTGGCCTTAGCTCAAGGGGTCGCCTCCTACGAGCAGTACTTC.

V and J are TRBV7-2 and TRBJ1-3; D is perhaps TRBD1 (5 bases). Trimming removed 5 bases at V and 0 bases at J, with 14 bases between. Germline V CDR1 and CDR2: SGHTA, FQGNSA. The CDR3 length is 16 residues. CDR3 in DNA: TGTGCCAGCAGCGCCCGGGGGGAACGCTCTGGAAACACCATATATTTT. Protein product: CASSARGERSGNTIYF.

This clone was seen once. The CDR3 DNA reads TGCGCCAGCAGCCGGGGATTAGGCTTAGCAGGTGAGCAGTTCTTC. Amino acid sequence: CASSRGLGLAGEQFF. The rearrangement joins TRBV5-1 to TRBJ2-1; the D gene is possibly TRBD2 (5 bases). V lost 4 bases to trimming and J lost 9 bases, with 20 bases between them. CDR1 is SGHRS, CDR2 YFSETQ, per germline. The CDR3 is made up of 15 amino acids.

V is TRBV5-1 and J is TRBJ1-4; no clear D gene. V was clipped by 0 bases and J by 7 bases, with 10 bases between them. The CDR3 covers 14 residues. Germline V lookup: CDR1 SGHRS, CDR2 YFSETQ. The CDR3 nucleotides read TGCGCCAGCAGCTTGGGAGGCTCGAGTGAAAAACTGTTTTTT. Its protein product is CASSLGGSSEKLFF. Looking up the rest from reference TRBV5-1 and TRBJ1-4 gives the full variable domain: KAGVTQTPRYLIKTRGQQVTLSCSPISGHRSVSWYQQTPGQGLQFLFEYFSETQRNKGNFPGRFSGRQFSNSRSEMNVSTLELGDSALYLCASSLGGSSEKLFFGSGTQLSVL.

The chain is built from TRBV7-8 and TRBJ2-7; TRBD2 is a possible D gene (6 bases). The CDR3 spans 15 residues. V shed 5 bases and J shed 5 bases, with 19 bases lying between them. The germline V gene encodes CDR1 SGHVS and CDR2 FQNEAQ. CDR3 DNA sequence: TGTGCCAGCAGCCCCCGGCCTTTACTAGCCCACGAGCAGTACTTC. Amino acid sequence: CASSPRPLLAHEQYF.

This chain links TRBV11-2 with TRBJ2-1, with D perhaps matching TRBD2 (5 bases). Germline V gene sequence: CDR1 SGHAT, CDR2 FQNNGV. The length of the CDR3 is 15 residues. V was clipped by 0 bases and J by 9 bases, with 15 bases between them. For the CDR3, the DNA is TGTGCCAGCAGCTTAGATCTGGATTGGGCGGGTGAGCAGTTCTTC. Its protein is CASSLDLDWAGEQFF.

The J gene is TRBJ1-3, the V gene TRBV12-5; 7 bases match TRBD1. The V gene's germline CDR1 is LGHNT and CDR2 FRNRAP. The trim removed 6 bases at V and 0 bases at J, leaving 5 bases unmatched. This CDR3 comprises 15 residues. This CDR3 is CASGLDRTSGNTIYF. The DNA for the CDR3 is TGTGCTAGTGGACTGGACAGGACCTCTGGAAACACCATATATTTT.

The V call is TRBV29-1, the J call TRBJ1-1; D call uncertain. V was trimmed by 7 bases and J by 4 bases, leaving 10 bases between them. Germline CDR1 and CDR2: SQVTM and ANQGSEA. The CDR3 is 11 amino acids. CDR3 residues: CSGVEGTEAFF. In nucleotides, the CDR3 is TGCAGCGGCGTCGAGGGCACTGAAGCTTTCTTT.

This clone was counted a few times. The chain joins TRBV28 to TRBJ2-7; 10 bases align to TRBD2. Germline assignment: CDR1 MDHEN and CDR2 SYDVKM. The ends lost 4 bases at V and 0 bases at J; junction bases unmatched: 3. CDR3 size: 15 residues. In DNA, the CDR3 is TGTGCCAGCAGTTACGGGACTAGCGACTCCTACGAGCAGTACTTC. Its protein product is CASSYGTSDSYEQYF.

Here the CDR3 DNA reads TGTGCCAGCAGCTTAAGGCAGGGGGGCTTCGGCGGCACTGAAGCTTTCTTT. Amino acid sequence: CASSLRQGGFGGTEAFF. V usage is TRBV5-8 and J usage is TRBJ1-1; 7 bases fit TRBD1. The germline V gene encodes CDR1 SGHTS and CDR2 YDEGEE. V trimming: 2 bases; J trimming: 4 bases; junction bases outside the gene matches: 14. The CDR3 sequence is 17 residues long.

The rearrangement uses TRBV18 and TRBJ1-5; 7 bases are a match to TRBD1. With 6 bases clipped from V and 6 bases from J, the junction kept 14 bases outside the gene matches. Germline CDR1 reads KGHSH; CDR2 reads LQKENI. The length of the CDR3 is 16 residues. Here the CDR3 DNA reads TGTGCCAGCTCCTATATTCAGACAGGGTCTGGTCAGCCCCAGCATTTT. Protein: CASSYIQTGSGQPQHF.

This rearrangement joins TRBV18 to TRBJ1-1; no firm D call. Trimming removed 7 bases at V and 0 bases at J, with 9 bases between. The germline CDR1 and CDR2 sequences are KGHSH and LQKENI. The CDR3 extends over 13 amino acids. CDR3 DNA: TGTGCCAGCTTCTCCAGGATGAACACTGAAGCTTTCTTT. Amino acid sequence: CASFSRMNTEAFF.

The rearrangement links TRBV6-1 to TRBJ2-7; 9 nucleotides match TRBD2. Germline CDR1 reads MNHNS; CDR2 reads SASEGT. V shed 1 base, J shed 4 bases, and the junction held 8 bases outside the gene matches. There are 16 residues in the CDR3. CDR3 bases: TGTGCCAGCAGTGAAGGTTTAGCGGGAGATCGGTACGAGCAGTACTTC. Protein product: CASSEGLAGDRYEQYF.

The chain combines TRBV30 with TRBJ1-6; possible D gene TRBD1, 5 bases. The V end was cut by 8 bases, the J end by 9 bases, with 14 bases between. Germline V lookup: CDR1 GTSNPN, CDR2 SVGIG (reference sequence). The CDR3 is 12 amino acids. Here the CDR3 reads CALSGFSSPLHF. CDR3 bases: TGTGCCCTTTCAGGGTTTAGTTCACCCCTCCACTTT.

The DNA for the CDR3 is TGTGCCAGTGAACTAGCATATACGCAGTATTTT. It codes for CASELAYTQYF. The chain joins TRBV19 to TRBJ2-3; D may be TRBD2 (6 bases). Trimming stripped 8 bases from V and 7 bases from J, with 10 bases between. Germline V gives CDR1 LNHDA, CDR2 SQIVND (reference sequence). This CDR3 contains 11 residues.

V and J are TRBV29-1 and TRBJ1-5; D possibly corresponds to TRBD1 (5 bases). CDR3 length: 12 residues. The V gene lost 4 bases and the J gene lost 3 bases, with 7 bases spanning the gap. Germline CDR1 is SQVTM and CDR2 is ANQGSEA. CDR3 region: CSVGQYNQPQHF. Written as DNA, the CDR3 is TGCAGCGTTGGACAGTACAATCAGCCCCAGCATTTT. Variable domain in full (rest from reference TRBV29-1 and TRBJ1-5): SAVISQKPSRDICQRGTSLTIQCQVDSQVTMMFWYRQQPGQSLTLIATANQGSEATYESGFVIDKFPISRPNLTFSTLTVSNMSPEDSSIYLCSVGQYNQPQHFGDGTRLSIL.